These T cell receptor beta chains were read from a single sample in a study. TCRdb fed the RT-PCR reads into MiXCR, producing one record per CDR3 protein. This table holds 550,000 to 750,000 distinct CDR3 sequences, 13% to 15% found once. The sequenced sample was memory CD4+ T cells from blood. The source of these receptors is a female donor in good health, serving as a healthy control. Both conserved end residues are part of each CDR3. The D gene is left open where the match is weak. Size values are once, few and many counts, or a class for expanded clones, and some rows have none.

size,J,V,D,CDR3,DNA
many,TRBJ2-1,TRBV4-2,.,CASSQSYNEQFF,TGTGCCAGCAGCCAATCTTACAATGAGCAGTTCTTC
few,TRBJ2-3,TRBV6-2/TRBV6-3,.,CASSYETGGTDTQYF,TGTGCCAGCAGTTACGAAACGGGTGGCACAGATACGCAGTATTTT
.,TRBJ1-1,TRBV24-1,TRBD1,CATRPDRDGYGDSNTEAFF,TGTGCCACCAGACCGGACAGGGACGGGTATGGGGATTCGAACACTGAAGCTTTCTTT
few,TRBJ1-4,TRBV12-3/TRBV12-4,TRBD1,CASSLAGQGGEKLFF,TGTGCCAGCAGTTTAGCGGGCCAGGGGGGAGAAAAACTGTTTTTT
many,TRBJ1-2,TRBV20-1,.,CSARDLAVYGYTF,TGCAGTGCTAGAGATTTGGCAGTCTATGGCTACACCTTC
few,TRBJ1-5,TRBV7-2,.,CASSLVIDQPQHF,TGTGCCAGCAGCTTAGTAATAGATCAGCCCCAGCATTTT
many,TRBJ1-2,TRBV20-1,.,CSATGVYGYTF,TGCAGTGCTACCGGAGTCTATGGCTACACCTTC
.,TRBJ1-2,TRBV14,.,CASSPVGFNYGYTF,TGTGCCAGCAGCCCGGTAGGGTTTAACTATGGCTACACCTTC
few,TRBJ1-2,TRBV18,.,CASSTTTGSYGYTF,TGTGCCAGCTCAACGACGACAGGATCCTATGGCTACACCTTC
.,TRBJ1-1,TRBV5-1,.,CASSLGAGVITEAFF,TGCGCCAGCAGCTTGGGGGCAGGGGTAATCACTGAAGCTTTCTTT
few,TRBJ2-6,TRBV5-1,TRBD1,CASSLSPGGSGANVLTF,TGCGCCAGCAGCTTGTCGCCAGGGGGCTCTGGGGCCAACGTCCTGACTTTC
few,TRBJ2-7,TRBV7-2,.,CASSLAFGGIASYEQYF,TGTGCCAGCAGCTTAGCTTTCGGTGGCATAGCCTCCTACGAGCAGTACTTC
few,TRBJ1-2,TRBV20-1,.,CSASAGTYGYTF,TGCAGTGCTAGCGCGGGGACCTATGGCTACACCTTC
few,TRBJ2-7,TRBV10-3,TRBD1,CAIRGTGLYEQYF,TGTGCCATCAGGGGGACAGGGTTGTACGAGCAGTACTTC
few,TRBJ1-2,TRBV6-1,.,CASSMAEPKYGYTF,TGTGCCAGCAGTATGGCGGAGCCAAAGTATGGCTACACCTTC
few,TRBJ2-1,TRBV7-9,.,CASPSPSGRYNEQFF,TGTGCCAGCCCCTCCCCCAGTGGCCGGTACAATGAGCAGTTCTTC
few,TRBJ1-1,TRBV5-6,TRBD1,CASSPLGTGLEAFF,TGTGCCAGCAGTCCGTTAGGGACAGGCCTTGAAGCTTTCTTT
few,TRBJ1-1,TRBV15,TRBD1,CATSLIKRTGMRMGTEAFF,TGTGCCACCAGCCTGATAAAAAGGACAGGTATGAGAATGGGCACTGAAGCTTTCTTT
few,TRBJ2-6,TRBV5-1,.,CASSLGQGYVLTF,TGCGCCAGCAGCTTGGGTCAGGGTTACGTCCTGACTTTC
.,TRBJ2-7,TRBV6-5,TRBD1,CASSYQQGYSYEQYF,TGTGCCAGCAGTTACCAACAGGGGTACTCCTACGAGCAGTACTTC
many,TRBJ2-7,TRBV29-1,.,CSVEGQVDEQYF,TGCAGCGTTGAGGGGCAGGTAGACGAGCAGTACTTC
.,TRBJ1-2,TRBV12-3/TRBV12-4,.,CASSLSQGGGYTF,TGTGCCAGCAGTTTGTCACAGGGCGGCGGCTACACCTTC
few,TRBJ2-1,TRBV18,.,CASSPDLGSGYNEQFF,TGTGCCAGCTCACCAGACTTGGGGAGTGGGTACAATGAGCAGTTCTTC
many,TRBJ2-7,TRBV5-1,.,CASSSGTGYYEQYF,TGCGCCAGCAGCTCCGGGACCGGCTATTACGAGCAGTACTTC
many,TRBJ1-4,TRBV12-3/TRBV12-4,.,CASSPRSTGANEKLFF,TGTGCCAGCAGTCCCCGATCGACAGGTGCGAATGAAAAACTGTTTTTT
few,TRBJ1-2,TRBV12-3/TRBV12-4,.,CASSLSDGPGGYTF,TGTGCCAGCAGTTTATCGGACGGTCCCGGGGGCTACACCTTC
.,TRBJ2-7,TRBV5-1,.,CASSDPSRGRTYEQYF,TGCGCCAGCAGCGATCCGTCGCGCGGACGAACCTACGAGCAGTACTTC
few,TRBJ2-7,TRBV6-2/TRBV6-3,.,CASSLASGTLSYEQYF,TGTGCCAGCAGCCTAGCTTCCGGGACACTCTCCTACGAGCAGTACTTC
.,TRBJ2-3,TRBV5-1,.,CASSLAGQSTDTQYF,TGCGCCAGCAGCTTGGCCGGGCAGAGCACAGATACGCAGTATTTT
.,TRBJ1-2,TRBV3-1,.,CASSQDLALHAGYTF,TGTGCCAGCAGCCAAGATCTCGCACTCCATGCTGGCTACACCTTC
few,TRBJ1-2,TRBV19,TRBD1,CASSIQLFVTGGGGYTF,TGTGCCAGTAGTATCCAATTATTCGTGACAGGGGGCGGCGGCTACACCTTC
many,TRBJ2-5,TRBV5-1,.,CASSLAGQQETQYF,TGCGCCAGCAGCTTGGCCGGACAGCAAGAGACCCAGTACTTC
few,TRBJ1-2,TRBV12-3/TRBV12-4,.,CASSLLGYGYGYTF,TGTGCCAGCAGTTTGTTGGGATATGGCTATGGCTACACCTTC
few,TRBJ2-7,TRBV20-1,.,CSAREYPGSPYEQYF,TGCAGTGCTAGAGAATACCCAGGGTCCCCCTACGAGCAGTACTTC
few,TRBJ2-3,TRBV6-2/TRBV6-3,TRBD1,CASSSRDSADTQYF,TGTGCCAGCAGCTCACGGGACAGTGCCGATACGCAGTATTTT
few,TRBJ2-2,TRBV5-5,.,CASSSPTGLSTGELFF,TGTGCCAGCAGCTCACCGACAGGATTGTCTACCGGGGAGCTGTTTTTT
many,TRBJ2-7,TRBV15,.,CATSRGMGRTSFYEQYF,TGTGCCACCAGCAGAGGGATGGGGAGAACCTCTTTCTACGAGCAGTACTTC
.,TRBJ2-1,TRBV5-1,TRBD2,CASSYTSGGEFF,TGCGCCAGCAGCTATACATCGGGGGGGGAGTTCTTC
many,TRBJ2-7,TRBV6-6,.,CASSQLGGGGALAEQYF,TGTGCCAGCAGTCAACTCGGTGGGGGGGGCGCCTTGGCCGAGCAGTACTTC